Below, 13 T cell receptor beta chains from the same sample are listed, as sequenced in a study of resident and recirculating memory T cells in vitiligo. Sequencing was performed with immunoSEQ multiplex PCR; in TCRdb, only in-frame clones are kept and a portion is missing. The sample includes tens of thousands of clones, approximately 89% of them seen just once. The sequenced sample was blood. The source is a male donor with vitiligo.

The chain combines TRBV9 with TRBJ2-2, with D perhaps TRBD2 (5 bases). The CDR3 is 14 residues long. Trimming stripped 4 bases from V and 4 bases from J, with 11 bases between. Germline V gene sequence: CDR1 SGDLS, CDR2 YYNGEE. CDR3 sequence (DNA): TGTGCCAGCAGCCCTGGGAGCTCCACCGGGGAGCTGTTTTTT. It encodes CASSPGSSTGELFF.

The rearrangement links TRBV7-2 to TRBJ1-5, with D possibly matching TRBD1 (5 bases). This CDR3 region has 15 residues. Germline CDR1 SGHTA, CDR2 FQGNSA. The germline V and J ends were trimmed by 1 base and 3 bases, with 10 bases remaining between them. The CDR3 spells CASSLVSGNNQPQHF. The CDR3 coding sequence is TGTGCCAGCAGCTTAGTGTCAGGGAACAATCAGCCCCAGCATTTT.

This sequence joins TRBV7-2 and TRBJ2-3; D possibly corresponds to TRBD1 (5 bases). Germline V gene data show CDR1 as SGHTA and CDR2 as FQGNSA. Trimming stripped 5 bases from V and 2 bases from J, with 14 bases between. This CDR3 is 15 amino acids long. CDR3 amino acids: CASSRRQTATDTQYF. In DNA, the CDR3 is TGTGCCAGCAGCAGAAGACAGACTGCCACAGATACGCAGTATTTT.

The chain's CDR3 is CASSLQGARTEAFF. The CDR3 DNA is TGCGCCAGCAGCTTGCAGGGGGCGCGGACTGAAGCTTTCTTT. The chain carries TRBV5-1 and TRBJ1-1; 8 nucleotides agree with TRBD1. CDR1 is SGHRS, CDR2 YFSETQ, per germline. Losses at the gene ends were 1 base for V and 5 bases for J; bases not matched to a gene: 4. CDR3 length: 14 residues.

The chain uses TRBV7-6 and TRBJ2-1; D perhaps matches TRBD2 (6 bases). V dropped 2 bases and J dropped 9 bases, with 32 bases sitting between them. Germline-derived CDR1 and CDR2 are SGHVS and FNYEAQ. The CDR3 runs 20 residues. The CDR3 sequence is CASSLQSGYGGLGDYGEQFF. CDR3 nucleotides: TGTGCCAGCAGCTTACAAAGCGGCTACGGGGGTTTAGGGGATTACGGTGAGCAGTTCTTC.

The DNA for the CDR3 is TGTGCCAGCAGTTACTCGAATCACGGGGTGAAAGCTTTCTTT. Encoded protein: CASSYSNHGVKAFF. The chain employs TRBV6-5 and TRBJ1-1; no reliable D call. V shed 0 bases and J shed 9 bases, with 14 bases lying between them. Germline CDR1 and CDR2: MNHEY and SVGAGI. There are 14 residues in the CDR3.

The chain recombines TRBV4-2 with TRBJ1-5, with TRBD1 as a possible D gene (6 bases). Germline CDR1 and CDR2: LGHNA and YNFKEQ. There are 18 residues in the CDR3. Trimming took 0 bases from V and 0 from J, leaving 15 bases between them. The DNA of the CDR3 is TGTGCCAGCAGCCAAGATGTGGGCGGGGGCTATAGCAATCAGCCCCAGCATTTT. Translated, it gives CASSQDVGGGYSNQPQHF.

The rearrangement uses TRBV18 and TRBJ1-4; tentative D call: TRBD1 (6 bases). Germline CDR1 is KGHSH and CDR2 is LQKENI. The V gene lost 1 base and the J gene lost 8 bases, with 20 bases spanning the gap. The CDR3 is 17 residues long. The CDR3 nucleotides read TGTGCCAGCTCACCACTCGTAGAGGGGGGGCAATCGGAAAAACTGTTTTTT. Amino acid sequence: CASSPLVEGGQSEKLFF.

The rearrangement joins TRBV5-1 to TRBJ2-1, with D possibly matching TRBD1 (6 bases). Germline-derived CDR1 and CDR2 are SGHRS and YFSETQ. Trimming took off 4 bases at V and 0 bases at J, with 8 bases between the two ends. The CDR3 extends over 14 amino acids. CDR3 in DNA: TGCGCCAGCAGCCGGGACAACTCCTACAATGAGCAGTTCTTC. Its protein product is CASSRDNSYNEQFF.

This chain connects TRBV28 to TRBJ2-3, with 9 bases matching TRBD2. This CDR3 has 15 amino acids. Losses at the gene ends were 3 bases for V and 6 bases for J; bases not matched to a gene: 7. Germline loops: CDR1 MDHEN, CDR2 SYDVKM. CDR3 sequence (DNA): TGTGCCAGCAGTTTCGGCCTAGCGGGGTCGGATACGCAGTATTTT. It encodes CASSFGLAGSDTQYF.

The chain is built from TRBV7-3 and TRBJ2-5, with D possibly TRBD2 on 7 matching bases. This CDR3 has 14 residues. CDR1 and CDR2 (germline): SGHTA, FQGTGA. Trimming cost V 6 bases and J 3 bases, with 14 bases left between them. The CDR3 sequence: CASSQQGGKETQYF. In nucleotides, the CDR3 is TGTGCCAGCAGTCAACAGGGAGGGAAAGAGACCCAGTACTTC.

The CDR3 bases are TGTGCCAGCAGTCAAGACAGCTTCACCTCCTATAATTCACCCCTCCACTTT. It encodes CASSQDSFTSYNSPLHF. The chain is built from TRBV7-2 and TRBJ1-6; TRBD1 is a possible D gene (5 bases). This CDR3 region has 17 residues. CDR1 is SGHTA and CDR2 is FQGNSA in the germline V gene. The ends were cut back, 6 bases at V and 0 bases at J, with 15 bases in the middle.

CDR3 sequence: CASSEGGLVSRLTDTQYF. The CDR3 nucleotides are TGTGCCAGCAGTGAAGGGGGACTAGTGAGTCGGCTTACAGATACGCAGTATTTT. V is TRBV6-1 and J is TRBJ2-3, with TRBD2 matching over 8 bases. Germline values: CDR1 MNHNS, CDR2 SASEGT. This CDR3 is built from 18 residues. The J segment lost 3 bases and the V segment lost 1 base, leaving 12 bases of the junction unmatched.